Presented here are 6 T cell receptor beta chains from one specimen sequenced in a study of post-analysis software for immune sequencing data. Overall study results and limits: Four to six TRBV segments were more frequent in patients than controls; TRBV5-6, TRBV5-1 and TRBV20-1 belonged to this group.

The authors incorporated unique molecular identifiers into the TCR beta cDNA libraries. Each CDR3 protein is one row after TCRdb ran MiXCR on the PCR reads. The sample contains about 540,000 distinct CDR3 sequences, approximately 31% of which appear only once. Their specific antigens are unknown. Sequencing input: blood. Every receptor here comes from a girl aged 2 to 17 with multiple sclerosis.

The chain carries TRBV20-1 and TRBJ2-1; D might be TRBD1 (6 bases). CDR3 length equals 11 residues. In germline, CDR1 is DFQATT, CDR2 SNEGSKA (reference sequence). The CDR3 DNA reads TGCATTGTAAGGGGGTACAATGAGCAGTTCTTC. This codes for CIVRGYNEQFF.

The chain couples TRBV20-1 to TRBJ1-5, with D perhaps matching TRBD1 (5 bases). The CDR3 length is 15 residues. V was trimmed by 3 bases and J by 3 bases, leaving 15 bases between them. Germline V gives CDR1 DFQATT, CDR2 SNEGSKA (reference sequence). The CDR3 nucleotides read TGCAGTGCTAGCACCGCCGACAGATCCAATCAGCCCCAGCATTTT. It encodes CSASTADRSNQPQHF.

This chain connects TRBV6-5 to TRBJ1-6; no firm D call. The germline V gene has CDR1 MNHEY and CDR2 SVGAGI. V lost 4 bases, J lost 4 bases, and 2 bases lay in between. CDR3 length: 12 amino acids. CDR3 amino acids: CASSSYNSPLHF. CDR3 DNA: TGTGCCAGCAGTTCGTATAATTCACCCCTCCACTTT.

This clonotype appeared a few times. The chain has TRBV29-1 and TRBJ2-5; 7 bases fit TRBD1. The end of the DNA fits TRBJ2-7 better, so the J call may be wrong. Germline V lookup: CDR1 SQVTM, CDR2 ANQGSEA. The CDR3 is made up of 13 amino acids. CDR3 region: CSATGTANYEQYF. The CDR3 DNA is TGCAGCGCGACCGGGACAGCGAACTACGAGCAGTACTTC.

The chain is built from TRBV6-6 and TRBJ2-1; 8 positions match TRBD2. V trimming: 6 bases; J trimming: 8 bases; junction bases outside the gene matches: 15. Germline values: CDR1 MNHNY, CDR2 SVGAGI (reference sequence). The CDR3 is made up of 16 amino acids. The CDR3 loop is CASSLIAGPPMHEQFF. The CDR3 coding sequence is TGTGCCAGCAGCCTTATAGCGGGGCCCCCAATGCATGAGCAGTTCTTC.

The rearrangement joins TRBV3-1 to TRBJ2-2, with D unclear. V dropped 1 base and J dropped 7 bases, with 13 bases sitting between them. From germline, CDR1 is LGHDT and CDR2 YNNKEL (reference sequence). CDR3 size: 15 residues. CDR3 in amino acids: CASSQAADRSGELFF. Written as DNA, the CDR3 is TGTGCCAGCAGCCAAGCAGCCGATCGGAGCGGGGAGCTGTTTTTT.